The 26 T cell receptor beta chains in this list originate from one sample, sequenced in a study of T cell changes during pregnancy in multiple sclerosis. Sequenced by immunoSEQ multiplex PCR; TCRdb stores in-frame clones only, minus some. The sample yields roughly 45,000 clones, under 90% seen once. Sample: peripheral blood, taken in the first trimester of pregnancy. The receptors shown here come from a female donor in good health, enrolled as a control in a pregnancy study.

The chain uses TRBV9 and TRBJ2-3; a possible D gene is TRBD1 (5 bases). V was shortened by 1 base and J by 5 bases, with 11 bases between the two germline ends. CDR3 length: 14 amino acids. Germline V gene lookup returns CDR1 SGDLS and CDR2 YYNGEE. The chain's CDR3 is CASSVRIGEDTQYF. The DNA of the CDR3 is TGTGCCAGCAGCGTAAGAATAGGGGAAGATACGCAGTATTTT.

The rearrangement links TRBV7-2 to TRBJ2-1, with TRBD2 matching over 7 bases. CDR1 and CDR2 from the germline V gene are SGHTA and FQGNSA. The junction had 4 bases not matched to a gene; V was cut back by 1 base and J by 7 bases. The CDR3 runs to 14 residues. CDR3 protein: CASSLGDYQNEQFF. CDR3 nucleotides: TGTGCCAGCAGCTTAGGGGACTACCAAAATGAGCAGTTCTTC. Together with reference TRBV7-2 and TRBJ2-1, the CDR3 gives the full variable domain: GAGVSQSPSNKVTEKGKDVELRCDPISGHTALYWYRQSLGQGLEFLIYFQGNSAPDKSGLPSDRFSAERTGGSVSTLTIQRTQQEDSAVYLCASSLGDYQNEQFFGPGTRLTVL.

In its sample, this clone was seen a few times. This chain joins TRBV28 and TRBJ1-1, with a weak D call TRBD1 (5 bases). Deletions cut 6 bases from V and 0 bases from J, with 14 bases between. Germline-derived CDR1 and CDR2 are MDHEN and SYDVKM. The CDR3 runs 15 residues. Here the CDR3 reads CASSWGTTVNTEAFF. The CDR3 coding sequence is TGTGCCAGCAGCTGGGGGACTACAGTGAACACTGAAGCTTTCTTT.

The V gene is TRBV27, the J gene TRBJ1-5, with 7 bases fitting TRBD1. Germline loops: CDR1 MNHEY, CDR2 SMNVEV (reference sequence). The CDR3 length is 15 residues. Trimming removed 6 bases from V and 0 bases from J; junction bases left unmatched: 5. The CDR3 is CASRETGFSNQPQHF. As DNA, the CDR3 is TGTGCCAGCAGGGAGACAGGGTTTAGCAATCAGCCCCAGCATTTT.

The chain employs TRBV18 and TRBJ1-1; 10 bases are a match to TRBD1. In germline, CDR1 is KGHSH, CDR2 LQKENI. Trimming took 2 bases from V and 4 from J; bases not matched to a gene: 7. The CDR3 has 16 residues. The CDR3: CASSPFQGQGITEAFF. The CDR3, as DNA: TGTGCCAGCTCACCATTTCAGGGACAGGGGATCACTGAAGCTTTCTTT.

The chain joins TRBV7-9 to TRBJ2-1; 9 nucleotides agree with TRBD2. The CDR3 is made up of 16 amino acids. Germline V gives CDR1 SEHNR, CDR2 FQNEAQ (reference sequence). V was pared by 8 bases and J by 5 bases, with 13 bases of the junction left unmatched. CDR3 bases: TGTGCCAGCGTCTCTACCATAGCGGGGGTAAACAATGAGCAGTTCTTC. Protein sequence: CASVSTIAGVNNEQFF.

In its sample, this clone was seen once. The chain is built from TRBV30 and TRBJ2-2; 8 bases are a match to TRBD2. The trim removed 0 bases at V and 5 bases at J, leaving 11 bases unmatched. Germline V gene data show CDR1 as GTSNPN and CDR2 as SVGIG (reference sequence). CDR3 length: 17 amino acids. The CDR3 loop reads CAWSVRKGSGSTGELFF. In nucleotides, the CDR3 is TGTGCCTGGAGTGTACGAAAGGGAAGCGGGAGTACCGGGGAGCTGTTTTTT. The entire variable domain, with the rest obtained from reference TRBV30 and TRBJ2-2, is as follows: SQTIHQWPATLVQPVGSPLSLECTVEGTSNPNLYWYRQAAGRGLQLLFYSVGIGQISSEVPQNLSASRPQDRQFILSSKKLLLSDSGFYLCAWSVRKGSGSTGELFFGEGSRLTVL.

This CDR3 is CASSYGTGWDEAFF. The CDR3, as DNA: TGTGCCAGCAGCTACGGGACAGGGTGGGATGAAGCTTTCTTT. J is TRBJ1-1 and V is TRBV11-1; 9 positions agree with TRBD1. The CDR3 is made up of 14 amino acids. Germline V lookup: CDR1 SGHAT, CDR2 FQDESV (reference sequence). Trimming at V came to 4 bases and at J to 7 bases, leaving 7 bases not matched to a gene.

The CDR3 nucleotides are TGTGCCAGCAGCCAAGAGGGGCCGGGAGCCTACAATGAGCAGTTCTTC. This sequence encodes CASSQEGPGAYNEQFF. V is TRBV4-2 and J is TRBJ2-1; D is possibly TRBD2 (6 bases). Germline V CDR1 and CDR2: LGHNA, YNFKEQ. The germline V and J ends were trimmed by 0 bases and 2 bases, with 11 bases remaining between them. The CDR3 is made up of 16 amino acids.

The J gene is TRBJ2-2, the V gene TRBV7-9; 11 bases line up with TRBD2. Germline CDR1 SEHNR, CDR2 FQNEAQ (reference sequence). V shed 6 bases and J 5 bases; nucleotides not matched to a gene: 5. CDR3 size: 15 residues. For the CDR3, the DNA is TGTGCCAGCAGGCCCGGGACTAGCGGTACCGGGGAGCTGTTTTTT. It translates to CASRPGTSGTGELFF.

On this clone: This CDR3 is also generated by other DNA sequences in the sample. Here the CDR3 DNA reads TGTGCCAGCAGTCCCGGACAGGGGTCCTACGAGCAGTACTTC. Translated, it gives CASSPGQGSYEQYF. V gene TRBV6-5 combines with J gene TRBJ2-7, with TRBD1 matching 9 bases. V gave up 5 bases and J gave up 1 base; unmatched junction bases: 3. The CDR3 loop spans 14 amino acids. Germline lookup yields CDR1 MNHEY and CDR2 SVGAGI.

This clone appeared a single time. The genes are TRBV30 and TRBJ2-7; the match to TRBD1 covers 9 bases. After removal of 7 bases from V and 5 bases from J, the junction contained 9 bases not matched to a gene. The CDR3 sequence is 13 residues long. Germline assignment: CDR1 GTSNPN and CDR2 SVGIG (reference sequence). The CDR3 bases are TGTGCCTCCTCGGGACAGGGTACCCACGAGCAGTACTTC. The encoded protein is CASSGQGTHEQYF.

The chain joins TRBV5-6 to TRBJ2-3; 10 nucleotides agree with TRBD2. Germline CDR1 SGHDT, CDR2 YYEEEE. This CDR3 comprises 16 residues. V trimming: 4 bases; J trimming: 4 bases; junction bases outside the gene matches: 9. In nucleotides, the CDR3 is TGTGCCAGCAGCCCGGGACTAGCGAAGATATCAGATACGCAGTATTTT. Translating it yields CASSPGLAKISDTQYF.

V gene TRBV6-1 combines with J gene TRBJ1-1, with a tentative D call TRBD1 (5 bases). Between the trimmed V and J ends, which lost 7 bases and 7 bases, there was a span of 19 bases. The germline V gene encodes CDR1 MNHNS and CDR2 SASEGT. The CDR3 totals 14 residues. As DNA, the CDR3 is TGTGCCAGCACATCAGGGCTTCGGCCTAGTGAAGCTTTCTTT. Translating it yields CASTSGLRPSEAFF.

The chain is built from TRBV5-1 and TRBJ1-2; 8 bases line up with TRBD1. The germline V gene encodes CDR1 SGHRS and CDR2 YFSETQ. Trimming cost V 7 bases and J 6 bases; bases outside gene matches: 5. The length of the CDR3 is 12 residues. CDR3 coding DNA: TGCGCCAGCTCGGACAGGGACCATGGCTACACCTTC. Translated: CASSDRDHGYTF.

This chain joins TRBV12-5 and TRBJ2-1; 8 bases are a match to TRBD2. This CDR3 contains 15 residues. V was pared by 0 bases and J by 8 bases, with 6 bases of the junction left unmatched. Per the germline V gene, CDR1 is LGHNT and CDR2 is FRNRAP. The chain's CDR3 is CASGLVPGTRDEQFF. The CDR3 coding sequence is TGTGCTAGTGGTTTGGTACCCGGGACTAGGGATGAGCAGTTCTTC.

The V gene is TRBV5-1, the J gene TRBJ2-5; 11 nucleotides align to TRBD2. V gave up 0 bases and J gave up 2 bases; unmatched junction bases: 3. Germline assignment: CDR1 SGHRS and CDR2 YFSETQ. The CDR3 has 16 amino acids. CDR3 sequence (DNA): TGCGCCAGCAGCTTGGGGCTAGCGGGAGGACAAGAGACCCAGTACTTC. Protein product: CASSLGLAGGQETQYF.

The chain recombines TRBV19 with TRBJ2-3; 9 bases align to TRBD1. Per the germline V gene, CDR1 is LNHDA and CDR2 is SQIVND (reference sequence). The CDR3 is 14 amino acids. V gave up 8 bases and J gave up 2 bases; unmatched junction bases: 5. CDR3 amino acids: CASRDRVNTDTQYF. The CDR3 DNA reads TGTGCCAGTCGGGACAGGGTAAACACAGATACGCAGTATTTT.

This clone was found once. V usage is TRBV2 and J usage is TRBJ1-5; a weak D match, TRBD1 (5 bases). V gave up 3 bases and J gave up 8 bases, with 17 bases separating them. The CDR3 runs 15 residues. Germline V CDR1 and CDR2: SNHLY, FYNNEI. This chain's CDR3 is CASSEARAAAKPQHF. The CDR3 DNA follows: TGTGCCAGCAGTGAGGCCAGGGCCGCGGCCAAGCCCCAGCATTTT.

Comment on this clone: Compared with germline, one end of the junction differs, possibly owing to a read error. J is TRBJ1-1 and V is TRBV4-3, with D possibly TRBD1 on 5 matching bases. Germline-derived CDR1 and CDR2 are LGHNA and YSLEER. This CDR3 spans 15 amino acids. The CDR3 region has the DNA TGCGCCAGCAGCCAAGATGGAGGGGAGGGCACTGAAGTTTTCTTT. It translates to CASSQDGGEGTEVFF.

V usage is TRBV6-1 and J usage is TRBJ2-3; 12 bases line up with TRBD2. The CDR3 is made up of 14 amino acids. From germline, CDR1 is MNHNS and CDR2 SASEGT. J lost 4 bases, V lost 11 bases, and 7 bases had no gene match. The CDR3 region has the DNA TGTGCCGGAGTGACTAGCGGGGGCGCAGATACGCAGTATTTT. Amino acid sequence: CAGVTSGGADTQYF.

The gene calls are TRBV7-3 and TRBJ2-5; D gene uncertain. The V end was cut by 5 bases, the J end by 5 bases, with 12 bases between. The CDR3 is 13 amino acids. Per germline, CDR1 SGHTA and CDR2 FQGTGA. The CDR3 is CASSPARSETQYF. Here the CDR3 DNA reads TGTGCCAGCAGCCCTGCTAGGAGCGAGACCCAGTACTTC.

The rearrangement uses TRBV7-2 and TRBJ1-1; maybe TRBD1 (5 bases). Germline CDR1 SGHTA, CDR2 FQGNSA. The CDR3 runs 15 residues. V lost 2 bases, J lost 3 bases, and 13 bases lay in between. This CDR3 is CASSLHRGLYTEAFF. In DNA, the CDR3 is TGTGCCAGCAGCTTACATAGGGGTCTCTACACTGAAGCTTTCTTT.

V is TRBV14 and J is TRBJ2-1; 13 nucleotides match TRBD2. Germline-derived CDR1 and CDR2 are SGHDN and FVKESK. The CDR3 covers 16 residues. After removal of 4 bases from V and 7 bases from J, the junction contained 7 bases not matched to a gene. The CDR3 DNA reads TGTGCCAGCAGCCCAGGGACTAGCGGGACCCGGAATGAGCAGTTCTTC. This gives the protein CASSPGTSGTRNEQFF.

This chain joins TRBV6-5 and TRBJ1-2, with 9 bases matching TRBD1. Losses at the gene ends were 4 bases for V and 5 bases for J; bases not matched to a gene: 5. Germline lookup yields CDR1 MNHEY and CDR2 SVGAGI. There are 14 residues in the CDR3. CDR3 sequence reads: CASSWGQGGYGYTF. The CDR3 coding sequence is TGTGCCAGCAGTTGGGGACAGGGAGGATATGGCTACACCTTC.

This chain joins TRBV5-1 and TRBJ2-2; D unresolved. Germline V gene sequence: CDR1 SGHRS, CDR2 YFSETQ. The CDR3 loop spans 11 amino acids. Trimming removed 2 bases at V and 7 bases at J, with 3 bases between. The chain's CDR3 is CASSFSGELFF. Written as DNA, the CDR3 is TGCGCCAGCAGCTTTAGCGGGGAGCTGTTTTTT.